The 8 T cell receptor beta chains listed next were all sequenced from one sample in a study of blood T cell repertoires in COVID-19. Repertoires were generated with immunoSEQ multiplex PCR, while TCRdb's copy carries only in-frame clones and drops some. The sample shows a few hundred thousand clones, around 87% of them seen only once. The sequencing sample was made of peripheral blood. The source of these receptors is an older woman with active or convalescent COVID-19.

J is TRBJ2-1 and V is TRBV12-5; 9 bases are shared with TRBD1. Per germline, CDR1 LGHNT and CDR2 FRNRAP. V lost 5 bases to trimming and J lost 3 bases; unmatched junction nucleotides: 8. The CDR3 is 16 residues long. CDR3 bases: TGTGCTAGTGGTCCCCGGCCGGGACAGGGCTACAATGAGCAGTTCTTC. Its translation: CASGPRPGQGYNEQFF.

The chain is built from TRBV2 and TRBJ1-3; D remains unclear. This CDR3 is 14 amino acids long. V lost 5 bases to trimming and J lost 4 bases, with 12 bases between them. In germline, CDR1 is SNHLY, CDR2 FYNNEI. The CDR3 nucleotides read TGTGCCAGCAGTAGCACAGTCCTAGGAAACACCATATATTTT. Translation gives CASSSTVLGNTIYF.

Of note for this clone: This sample includes further DNA sequences coding for the same CDR3. This chain joins TRBV15 and TRBJ1-2; 9 bases align to TRBD1. The trim removed 3 bases at V and 4 bases at J, leaving 6 bases unmatched. The CDR3 has 15 amino acids. Germline V gene data show CDR1 as LNHNV and CDR2 as YYDKDF (reference sequence). The CDR3 DNA is TGTGCCACCAGCAGGGGCGGACAGGGGAGCTATGGCTACACCTTC. The encoded protein is CATSRGGQGSYGYTF.

The rearrangement uses TRBV19 and TRBJ2-1; 14 bases match TRBD2. The germline gives CDR1 LNHDA, CDR2 SQIVND (reference sequence). The CDR3 consists of 18 residues. Losses at the gene ends were 7 bases for V and 7 bases for J; bases not matched to a gene: 15. The CDR3 region has the DNA TGTGCCAGTACCCCGAAAGTGGGACTAGCGGGGGTTAGGAATGAGCAGTTCTTC. This sequence encodes CASTPKVGLAGVRNEQFF.

The chain's CDR3 is CASSVSGGRVNEQFF. The CDR3 DNA sequence: TGTGCCAGTAGTGTTAGCGGGGGACGCGTCAATGAGCAGTTCTTC. The rearrangement links TRBV19 to TRBJ2-1, with 9 bases aligning to TRBD2. The CDR3 covers 15 residues. With V trimmed by 5 bases and J by 6 bases, 8 bases remained unmatched. Germline CDR1 LNHDA, CDR2 SQIVND (reference sequence). The complete variable domain, with remaining parts taken from reference TRBV19 and TRBJ2-1, reads DGGITQSPKYLFRKEGQNVTLSCEQNLNHDAMYWYRQDPGQGLRLIYYSQIVNDFQKGDIAEGYSVSREKKESFPLTVTSAQKNPTAFYLCASSVSGGRVNEQFFGPGTRLTVL.

V is TRBV6-1 and J is TRBJ1-1; D is unresolved. The CDR3 length is 13 residues. V was cut by 1 base and J by 0 bases, with 3 bases left in between. The germline gives CDR1 MNHNS, CDR2 SASEGT. The CDR3 loop reads CASSEVMNTEAFF. As DNA, the CDR3 is TGTGCCAGCAGTGAAGTTATGAACACTGAAGCTTTCTTT.

The gene calls are TRBV18 and TRBJ1-6, with D perhaps TRBD1 (6 bases). Trimming left V 6 bases short and J 13 bases short, with 19 bases between. Germline V lookup: CDR1 KGHSH, CDR2 LQKENI. This CDR3 is 14 amino acids long. The DNA for the CDR3 is TGTGCCAGCTCCCCTGCGGAACAGGGTCCTCCCCTCCACTTT. Encoded protein: CASSPAEQGPPLHF.

This clone was counted only a few times. This chain connects TRBV19 to TRBJ1-2; D gene ambiguous. V lost 6 bases, J lost 2 bases, and 13 bases lay in between. The CDR3 has 14 residues. CDR1 and CDR2 from the germline V gene are LNHDA and SQIVND (reference sequence). The CDR3 region is CASRALDGNYGYTF. The CDR3 nucleotides read TGTGCCAGTAGAGCCCTCGACGGGAACTATGGCTACACCTTC. The whole variable domain, filled in from reference TRBV19 and TRBJ1-2, reads DGGITQSPKYLFRKEGQNVTLSCEQNLNHDAMYWYRQDPGQGLRLIYYSQIVNDFQKGDIAEGYSVSREKKESFPLTVTSAQKNPTAFYLCASRALDGNYGYTFGSGTRLTVV.